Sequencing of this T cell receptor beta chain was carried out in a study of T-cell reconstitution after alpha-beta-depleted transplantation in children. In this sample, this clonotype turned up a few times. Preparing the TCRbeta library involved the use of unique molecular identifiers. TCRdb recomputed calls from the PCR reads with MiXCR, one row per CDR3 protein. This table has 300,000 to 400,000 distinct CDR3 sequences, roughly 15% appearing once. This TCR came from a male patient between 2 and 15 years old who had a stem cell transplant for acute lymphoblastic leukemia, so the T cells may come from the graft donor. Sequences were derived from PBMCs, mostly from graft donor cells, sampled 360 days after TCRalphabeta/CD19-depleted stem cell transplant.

This CDR3 is CASSTDRRYGYTF. In DNA form, the CDR3 reads TGTGCCAGCAGCACCGACAGACGCTATGGCTACACCTTC. J is TRBJ1-2 and V is TRBV12-3 or TRBV12-4; D might be TRBD1 (5 bases). CDR3 length: 13 amino acids. V was clipped by 6 bases and J by 4 bases, with 12 bases between them.